The T cell receptor beta chain described here comes from a study of shared clonotypes between healthy human individuals. Background on the study: Each donor contributed plates that comprised three CD4 naive, three CD4 memory, two CD8 naive and one CD8 memory.

The table lists this clone with a count of one. Its antigen remains unknown. The CDR3 extends over 16 amino acids. CDR1 is SGHRS, CDR2 YFSETQ, per germline. Trimming removed 4 bases from V and 1 base from J; junction bases left unmatched: 10. The DNA input per sorted-subset replicate PCR was 200 ng, corresponding to 25,000 to 30,000 T cell genomes. The data were produced by immunoSEQ multiplex PCR, yet TCRdb's version contains in-frame clones alone and is incomplete. The sample carries over a million clones, around 97% recorded once. Whole-study results and caveats: The sampled material consisted only of blood, and tissue repertoires are likely to differ.

The chain carries TRBV5-1 and TRBJ2-7; the match to TRBD2 covers 8 bases. The receptor was derived from a man aged 30 to 45 in good health. Sequencing was carried out using naive CD4+ T cells sorted from blood. Sample subset: CD45RA+ positively selected. The CDR3 coding sequence is TGCGCCAGCAGCCACTGGGGTAGCGGGAAATCCTACGAGCAGTACTTC. Amino acids: CASSHWGSGKSYEQYF.